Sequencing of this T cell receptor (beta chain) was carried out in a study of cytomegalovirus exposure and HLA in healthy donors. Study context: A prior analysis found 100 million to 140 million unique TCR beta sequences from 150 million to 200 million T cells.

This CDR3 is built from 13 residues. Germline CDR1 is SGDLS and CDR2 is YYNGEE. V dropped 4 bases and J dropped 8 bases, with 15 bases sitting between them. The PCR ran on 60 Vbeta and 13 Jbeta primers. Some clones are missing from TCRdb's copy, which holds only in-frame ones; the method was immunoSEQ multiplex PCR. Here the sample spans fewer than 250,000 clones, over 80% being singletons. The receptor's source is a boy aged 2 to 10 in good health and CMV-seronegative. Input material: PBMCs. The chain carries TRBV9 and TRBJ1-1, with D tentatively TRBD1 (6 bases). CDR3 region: CASSFSSRGEAFF. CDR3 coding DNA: TGTGCCAGCAGCTTCTCCTCCAGGGGCGAAGCTTTCTTT.